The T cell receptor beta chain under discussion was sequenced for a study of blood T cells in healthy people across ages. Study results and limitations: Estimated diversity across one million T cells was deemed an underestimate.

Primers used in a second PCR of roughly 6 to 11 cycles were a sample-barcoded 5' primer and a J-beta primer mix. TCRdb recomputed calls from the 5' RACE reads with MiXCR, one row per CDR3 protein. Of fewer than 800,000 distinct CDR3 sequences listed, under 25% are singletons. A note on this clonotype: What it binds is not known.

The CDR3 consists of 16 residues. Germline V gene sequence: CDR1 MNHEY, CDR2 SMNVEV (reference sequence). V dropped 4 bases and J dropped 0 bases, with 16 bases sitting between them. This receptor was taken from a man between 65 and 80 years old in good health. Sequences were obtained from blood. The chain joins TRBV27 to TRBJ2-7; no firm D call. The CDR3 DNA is TGTGCCAGCAGTTGCTGCCTGTCTCTTAGCTCCTACGAGCAGTACTTC. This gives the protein CASSCCLSLSSYEQYF.